The 24 T cell receptor beta chains reported below all come from one sample, sequenced in a study of control samples from healthy donors and cancer patients. The method was immunoSEQ multiplex PCR; TCRdb's version includes in-frame clones alone and lacks a portion of them. The sample lists about 160,000 clones, around 94% occurring once. Sequencing input: PBMCs. The receptors were sampled from a man aged 60-69 years with colorectal cancer.

The chain has TRBV5-4 and TRBJ1-4; TRBD1 matches 7 bases. CDR1 and CDR2 from the germline V gene are SGHNT and YYREEE (reference sequence). J lost 4 bases, V lost 0 bases, and 6 bases had no gene match. The CDR3 runs to 16 residues. The chain's CDR3 is CASSLDQGGGNEKLFF. The DNA of the CDR3 is TGTGCCAGCAGCTTGGACCAGGGGGGGGGTAATGAAAAACTGTTTTTT.

The V call is TRBV5-1, the J call TRBJ2-3; 7 bases line up with TRBD2. Germline-derived CDR1 and CDR2 are SGHRS and YFSETQ. This CDR3 has 16 residues. V lost 3 bases to trimming and J lost 0 bases; unmatched junction nucleotides: 7. The CDR3 loop reads CASSWEGRGSTDTQYF. The DNA of the CDR3 is TGCGCCAGCAGCTGGGAGGGGCGGGGTAGCACAGATACGCAGTATTTT.

The chain uses TRBV6-4 and TRBJ2-3; unclear D gene. Looked up from germline, CDR1 is MRHNA and CDR2 is SNTAGT. The V end was cut by 0 bases, the J end by 0 bases, with 13 bases between. This CDR3 has 17 amino acids. The CDR3 region is CASSDSSRASSTDTQYF. DNA of the CDR3: TGTGCCAGCAGTGACTCGAGTCGGGCCTCAAGCACAGATACGCAGTATTTT.

In regard to this clone: One junction end does not reproduce the germline sequence, and a read error may be involved. The chain employs TRBV7-8 and TRBJ2-3, with 11 bases that match TRBD2. From germline, CDR1 is SGHVS and CDR2 FQNEAQ. The CDR3 consists of 17 residues. Here the CDR3 reads CASSLAGGRGGTDTQYF. The CDR3 DNA follows: TGTGCCAGCAGCCTAGCGGGGGGCCGTGGAGGCACAGATACGCAGTATTTT.

The chain uses TRBV19 and TRBJ1-6; no clear D gene. Trimming took off 7 bases at V and 0 bases at J, with 19 bases between the two ends. The CDR3 covers 18 residues. CDR1 and CDR2 (germline): LNHDA, SQIVND (reference sequence). CDR3 in amino acids: CASNGLGEHVSYNSPLHF. CDR3 coding DNA: TGTGCCAGTAACGGCCTCGGGGAACACGTCTCCTATAATTCACCCCTCCACTTT. The full variable domain, completed using reference TRBV19 and TRBJ1-6, is DGGITQSPKYLFRKEGQNVTLSCEQNLNHDAMYWYRQDPGQGLRLIYYSQIVNDFQKGDIAEGYSVSREKKESFPLTVTSAQKNPTAFYLCASNGLGEHVSYNSPLHFGNGTRLTVT.

This clone was detected once. CDR3 protein: CASSVALEMDEQYF. For the CDR3, the DNA is TGTGCCAGCAGCGTAGCCCTCGAGATGGACGAGCAGTACTTC. This chain uses TRBV9 with TRBJ2-7; D is uncertain. Between the trimmed V and J ends, which lost 0 bases and 5 bases, there was a span of 12 bases. The CDR3 is 14 amino acids. CDR1 SGDLS and CDR2 YYNGEE come from the germline V gene.

Notes on this clone: At one end the junction does not follow the germline gene, possibly because of a read error. V is TRBV3-1 (or the pseudogene TRBV3-2) and J is TRBJ2-2; weak D call: TRBD2 (7 bases). The CDR3 loop spans 16 amino acids. Germline V gives CDR1 LGHDT, CDR2 YNNKEL (reference sequence). This CDR3 is CASRQEGGPNTGELFF. CDR3 bases: TGTGCCAGCAGACAAGAGGGGGGGCCGAACACCGGGGAGCTGTTTTTT.

The V gene is TRBV4-3, the J gene TRBJ1-3; 7 positions match TRBD1. V trimming: 4 bases; J trimming: 2 bases; junction bases outside the gene matches: 5. CDR1 is LGHNA and CDR2 is YSLEER in the germline V gene. This CDR3 region has 15 residues. The CDR3 coding sequence is TGCGCCAGCAGCCCTGACAGGGTGACTGGAAACACCATATATTTT. Translated, it gives CASSPDRVTGNTIYF.

The J gene is TRBJ2-2, the V gene TRBV27; D gene uncertain. This CDR3 has 16 residues. CDR1 is MNHEY and CDR2 is SMNVEV in the germline V gene (reference sequence). The V end lost 4 bases, the J end lost 0 bases, and 12 bases lay between the germline ends. CDR3 residues: CASSSPADSNTGELFF. Here the CDR3 DNA reads TGTGCCAGCAGTTCCCCCGCCGATTCGAACACCGGGGAGCTGTTTTTT.

V is TRBV10-3 and J is TRBJ2-1; 7 nucleotides line up with TRBD2. The CDR3 covers 16 residues. CDR1 and CDR2 (germline): ENHRY, SYGVKD. V lost 3 bases and J lost 0; bases outside the gene matches: 5. CDR3 protein: CAISDTGGYSYNEQFF. CDR3 sequence (DNA): TGTGCCATCAGTGATACCGGGGGGTACTCCTACAATGAGCAGTTCTTC.

CDR3 region: CASSLAIDTQYF. In DNA, the CDR3 is TGTGCCAGCAGTCTAGCGATCGATACGCAGTATTTT. The chain combines TRBV6-5 with TRBJ2-3; D might be TRBD2 (6 bases). V was trimmed by 5 bases and J by 6 bases, leaving 9 bases between them. This CDR3 comprises 12 residues. Germline V CDR1 and CDR2: MNHEY, SVGAGI.

This chain joins TRBV3-1 (or the pseudogene TRBV3-2) and TRBJ1-5; D unresolved. Germline loops: CDR1 LGHDT, CDR2 YNNKEL (reference sequence). This CDR3 has 15 residues. The germline V and J ends were trimmed by 2 bases and 5 bases, with 13 bases remaining between them. This chain's CDR3 is CASSQRAGWDQPQHF. The CDR3 coding sequence is TGTGCCAGCAGCCAAAGGGCGGGGTGGGATCAGCCCCAGCATTTT.

The V gene is TRBV5-6, the J gene TRBJ1-1; 7 bases match TRBD1. The CDR3 loop spans 17 amino acids. Germline lookup yields CDR1 SGHDT and CDR2 YYEEEE. With V trimmed by 4 bases and J by 5 bases, 17 bases remained unmatched. In DNA form, the CDR3 reads TGTGCCAGCAGCCCCGACAGGGTCAATCTTCAGGGGACTGAAGCTTTCTTT. Translation: CASSPDRVNLQGTEAFF.

The V and J genes are TRBV7-9 and TRBJ2-2; TRBD2 matches 8 bases. The germline gives CDR1 SEHNR, CDR2 FQNEAQ (reference sequence). CDR3 length: 16 residues. J gave up 1 base and V 4 bases, and 5 bases lay outside the gene matches. DNA for the CDR3: TGTGCCAGCAGCTCCGGACTAGCACAGAACACCGGGGAGCTGTTTTTT. This translates into CASSSGLAQNTGELFF.

The chain has TRBV7-9 and TRBJ2-1; the D gene could be TRBD1 or TRBD2 (7 bases each). V shed 5 bases and J shed 0 bases, with 14 bases lying between them. This CDR3 is built from 16 residues. Germline CDR1 is SEHNR and CDR2 is FQNEAQ (reference sequence). In DNA, the CDR3 is TGTGCCAGCAGCCCCCAGGGGGGGAGCTCCTACAATGAGCAGTTCTTC. This codes for CASSPQGGSSYNEQFF. The full variable domain, completed using reference TRBV7-9 and TRBJ2-1, is DTGVSQNPRHKITKRGQNVTFRCDPISEHNRLYWYRQTLGQGPEFLTYFQNEAQLEKSRLLSDRFSAERPKGSFSTLEIQRTEQGDSAMYLCASSPQGGSSYNEQFFGPGTRLTVL.

This rearrangement joins TRBV28 to TRBJ2-5; D may be TRBD2 (5 bases). CDR1 and CDR2 (germline): MDHEN, SYDVKM. The CDR3 runs to 17 residues. Trimming took 2 bases from V and 0 from J, leaving 16 bases between them. The CDR3: CASSLGGGGGYQETQYF. The CDR3 nucleotides are TGTGCCAGCAGTTTAGGAGGAGGAGGCGGGTACCAAGAGACCCAGTACTTC.

Turning to this clone: Other DNA variants within this sample encode the same CDR3. This chain links TRBV18 with TRBJ1-1; the D gene is possibly TRBD1 (5 bases). The V end was cut by 3 bases, the J end by 1 base, with 9 bases between. This CDR3 region has 14 residues. CDR1 and CDR2 from the germline V gene are KGHSH and LQKENI. CDR3 region: CASSPGGKNTEAFF. Written as DNA, the CDR3 is TGTGCCAGCTCACCGGGGGGGAAGAACACTGAAGCTTTCTTT. Complete variable domain (other parts from reference TRBV18 and TRBJ1-1): NAGVMQNPRHLVRRRGQEARLRCSPMKGHSHVYWYRQLPEEGLKFMVYLQKENIIDESGMPKERFSAEFPKEGPSILRIQQVVRGDSAAYFCASSPGGKNTEAFFGQGTRLTVV.

The chain is built from TRBV2 and TRBJ1-1; TRBD1 matches at 9 bases. There are 17 residues in the CDR3. Trimming cost V 6 bases and J 1 base; bases outside gene matches: 12. Germline loops: CDR1 SNHLY, CDR2 FYNNEI. CDR3 amino acids: CASRTKAGTGTNTEAFF. The DNA for the CDR3 is TGTGCCAGCAGAACTAAGGCCGGGACAGGGACGAACACTGAAGCTTTCTTT.

V gene TRBV5-4 combines with J gene TRBJ2-7; D gene unclear. There are 15 residues in the CDR3. The V end lost 3 bases, the J end lost 0 bases, and 13 bases lay between the germline ends. The germline V gene has CDR1 SGHNT and CDR2 YYREEE (reference sequence). CDR3 nucleotides: TGTGCCAGCAGCTGGTCCCGCGAGCCCTCCTACGAGCAGTACTTC. This translates into CASSWSREPSYEQYF. Filled out from reference TRBV5-4 and TRBJ2-7, the complete variable domain reads ETGVTQSPTHLIKTRGQQVTLRCSSQSGHNTVSWYQQALGQGPQFIFQYYREEENGRGNFPPRFSGLQFPNYSSELNVNALELDDSALYLCASSWSREPSYEQYFGPGTRLTVT.

The chain recombines TRBV29-1 with TRBJ1-2; D not certain. CDR3 size: 13 residues. Trimming cost V 2 bases and J 1 base, with 8 bases left between them. Looked up from germline, CDR1 is SQVTM and CDR2 is ANQGSEA. The CDR3 DNA reads TGCAGCGTTGAAAGGGTTTTTAACTATGGCTACACCTTC. It codes for CSVERVFNYGYTF.

The chain carries TRBV7-2 and TRBJ2-4, with D unclear. Between the trimmed V and J ends, which lost 2 bases and 8 bases, there was a span of 10 bases. The V gene's germline CDR1 is SGHTA and CDR2 FQGNSA. The CDR3 totals 13 residues. The CDR3 spells CASSLSYSDIQYF. The CDR3 nucleotides read TGTGCCAGCAGCTTAAGTTATTCGGACATTCAGTACTTC.

The chain uses TRBV6-5 and TRBJ1-5; no definite D call. The V gene lost 0 bases and the J gene lost 6 bases, with 3 bases spanning the gap. Per germline, CDR1 MNHEY and CDR2 SVGAGI. The CDR3 is made up of 12 amino acids. In DNA form, the CDR3 reads TGTGCCAGCAGTTACTCGGGTCAGCCCCAGCATTTT. Its translation is CASSYSGQPQHF.

In its sample, this clone was seen a few times. The J gene is TRBJ1-1, the V gene TRBV23-1; the D gene is possibly TRBD1 (6 bases). TRBV23-1 is an ORF, and what it does is uncertain. V was cut by 3 bases and J by 0 bases, with 20 bases left in between. The CDR3 is 18 residues long. CDR3: CASSHPDVGQKMNTEAFF. In DNA form, the CDR3 reads TGCGCCAGCAGTCATCCCGACGTCGGACAGAAAATGAACACTGAAGCTTTCTTT.

The CDR3, as DNA: TGTGCCAGCAGCTTAGCGAAAGGGGTAGGAAACACCATATATTTT. The encoded protein is CASSLAKGVGNTIYF. The rearrangement links TRBV7-2 to TRBJ1-3; D is possibly TRBD1 (5 bases). The germline CDR1 and CDR2 sequences are SGHTA and FQGNSA. The CDR3 runs to 15 residues. The ends were cut back, 0 bases at V and 4 bases at J, with 10 bases in the middle.